This TCR beta chain was captured in a study of blood T cell repertoires in COVID-19. About the research overall: Whether acute or convalescent, the COVID-19 samples came from the United States, Italy and Spain.

The V segment lost 3 bases and the J segment 0 bases; nucleotides outside the gene matches: 9. The CDR3 totals 18 residues. Germline V lookup: CDR1 SGDLS, CDR2 YYNGEE. Some clones are missing from TCRdb's copy, which holds only in-frame ones; the method was immunoSEQ multiplex PCR. The data show about 130,000 clones, about 80% seen once. The sequence derives from a man aged 40-50 years with active or convalescent COVID-19. V gene TRBV9 combines with J gene TRBJ1-1; 12 bases align to TRBD1. Source material: peripheral blood. Written as DNA, the CDR3 is TGTGCCAGCAGCGCGGGGAGCGGGACAGGGGGCATGAACACTGAAGCTTTCTTT. As protein: CASSAGSGTGGMNTEAFF.